This T cell receptor (beta chain) was documented in a study of long-term antiretroviral therapy in people with HIV. Study-level results: HIV repertoires had narrower CDR3 length ranges than controls. Participants lacked recorded data on ART adherence, viral resistance or therapy changes.

A v3.0 immunoSEQ assay was performed at survey level. For each individual sample, sequencing targeted roughly 35,000-55,000 T-cell genomes. The data were produced by immunoSEQ multiplex PCR, yet TCRdb's version contains in-frame clones alone and is incomplete. The repertoire has under 25,000 clones, approximately 93% of them found once; the top ten carry 9.2%. Germline V gene sequence: CDR1 SNHLY, CDR2 FYNNEI. The CDR3 contains 12 residues. Trimming took off 5 bases at V and 12 bases at J, with 14 bases between the two ends. Each HIV participant was treated in the United States. As to this clone: Its matching antigen is unknown.

This receptor was obtained from a woman aged 35 to 49 with HIV. This chain links TRBV2 with TRBJ1-5; no firm D call. Sequenced here: unsorted PBMCs, sampled 7.6 years after starting antiretroviral therapy. The CDR3 region has the DNA TGTGCCAGCAGTCCTAACCGATGGGACCAGCATTTT. Residues: CASSPNRWDQHF.